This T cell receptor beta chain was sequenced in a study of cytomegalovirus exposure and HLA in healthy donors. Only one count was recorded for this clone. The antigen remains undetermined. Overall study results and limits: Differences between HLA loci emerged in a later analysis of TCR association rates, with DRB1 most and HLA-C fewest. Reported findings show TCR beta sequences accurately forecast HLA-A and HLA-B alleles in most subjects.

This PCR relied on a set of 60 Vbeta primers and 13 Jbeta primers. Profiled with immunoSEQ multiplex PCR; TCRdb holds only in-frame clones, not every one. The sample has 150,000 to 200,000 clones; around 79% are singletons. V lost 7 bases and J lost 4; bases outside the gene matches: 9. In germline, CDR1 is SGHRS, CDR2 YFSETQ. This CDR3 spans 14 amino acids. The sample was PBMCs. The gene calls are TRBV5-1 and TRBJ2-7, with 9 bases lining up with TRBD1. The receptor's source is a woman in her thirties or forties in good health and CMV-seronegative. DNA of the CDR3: TGCGCCAGCGGTGCCGGGACAGGGTTGTACGAGCAGTACTTC. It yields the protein CASGAGTGLYEQYF. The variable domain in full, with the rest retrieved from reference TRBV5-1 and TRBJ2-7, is KAGVTQTPRYLIKTRGQQVTLSCSPISGHRSVSWYQQTPGQGLQFLFEYFSETQRNKGNFPGRFSGRQFSNSRSEMNVSTLELGDSALYLCASGAGTGLYEQYFGPGTRLTVT.